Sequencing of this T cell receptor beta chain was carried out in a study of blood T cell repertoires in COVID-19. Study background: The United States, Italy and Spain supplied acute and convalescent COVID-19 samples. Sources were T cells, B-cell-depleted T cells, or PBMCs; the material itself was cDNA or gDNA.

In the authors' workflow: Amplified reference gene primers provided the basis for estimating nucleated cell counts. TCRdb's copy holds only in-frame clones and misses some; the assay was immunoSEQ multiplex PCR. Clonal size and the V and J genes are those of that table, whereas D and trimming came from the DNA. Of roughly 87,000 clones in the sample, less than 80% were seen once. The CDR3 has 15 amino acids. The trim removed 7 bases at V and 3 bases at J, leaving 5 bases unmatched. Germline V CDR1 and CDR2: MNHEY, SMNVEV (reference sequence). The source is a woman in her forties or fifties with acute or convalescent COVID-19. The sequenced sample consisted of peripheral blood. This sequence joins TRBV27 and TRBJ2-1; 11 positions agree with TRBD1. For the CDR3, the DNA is TGTGCCAGCACCCTGGGGACAGGGGGCTACAATGAGCAGTTCTTC. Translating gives CASTLGTGGYNEQFF.